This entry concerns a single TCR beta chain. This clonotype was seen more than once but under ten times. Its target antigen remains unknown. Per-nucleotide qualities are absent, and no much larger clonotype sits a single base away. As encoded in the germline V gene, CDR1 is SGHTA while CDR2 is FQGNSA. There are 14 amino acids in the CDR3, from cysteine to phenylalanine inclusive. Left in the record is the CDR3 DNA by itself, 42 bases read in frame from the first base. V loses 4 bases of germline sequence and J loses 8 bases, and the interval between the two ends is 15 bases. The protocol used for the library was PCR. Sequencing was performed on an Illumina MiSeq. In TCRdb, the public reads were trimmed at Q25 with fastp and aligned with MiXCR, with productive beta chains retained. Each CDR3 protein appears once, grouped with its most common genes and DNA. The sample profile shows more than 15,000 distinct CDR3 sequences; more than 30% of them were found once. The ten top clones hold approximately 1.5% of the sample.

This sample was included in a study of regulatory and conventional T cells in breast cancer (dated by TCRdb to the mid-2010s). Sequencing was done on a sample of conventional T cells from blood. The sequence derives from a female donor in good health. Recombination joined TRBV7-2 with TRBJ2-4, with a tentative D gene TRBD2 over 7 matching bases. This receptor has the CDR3 CASSWGGAPDIQYF. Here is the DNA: TGTGCCAGCAGCTGGGGGGGGGCCCCGGACATTCAGTACTTC.